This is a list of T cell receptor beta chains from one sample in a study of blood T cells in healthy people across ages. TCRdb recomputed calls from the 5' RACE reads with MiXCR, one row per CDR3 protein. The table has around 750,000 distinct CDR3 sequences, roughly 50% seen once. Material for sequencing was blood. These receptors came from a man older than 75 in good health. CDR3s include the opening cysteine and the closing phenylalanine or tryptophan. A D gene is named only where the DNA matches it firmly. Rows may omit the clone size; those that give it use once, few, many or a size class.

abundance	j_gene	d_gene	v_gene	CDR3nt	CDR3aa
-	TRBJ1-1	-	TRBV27	TGTGCCAGCAGAAGGGGTTTGAAGAACACTGAAGCTTTCTTT	CASRRGLKNTEAFF
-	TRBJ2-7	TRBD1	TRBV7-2	TGTGCCGGCAGCTTAGCCCCTCAGGGGGCATACGAGCGGTACTTC	CAGSLAPQGAYERYF
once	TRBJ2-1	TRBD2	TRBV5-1	TGCGCCAGCAGCTCCTTAGACGCAGTTCGGGAGGGCCGGGATGAGCAGTTCTTC	CASSSLDAVREGRDEQFF
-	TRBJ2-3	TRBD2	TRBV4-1	TGCGCCAGCAGCCCACTAGCGCACACAGATACGCAGTATTTT	CASSPLAHTDTQYF
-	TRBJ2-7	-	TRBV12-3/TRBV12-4	TGTGCCAGCAGTGTCAACACACAATACGAGCAGTACTTC	CASSVNTQYEQYF
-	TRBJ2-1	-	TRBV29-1	TGCAGCGTTGGGGGGGGCAAGGGTAATCCTAATGAGCAGTTCTTC	CSVGGGKGNPNEQFF
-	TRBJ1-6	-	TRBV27	TGTGCCAGCAGTTTAGGCAGGGAGGATAGTTCACCCCTCCACTTT	CASSLGREDSSPLHF
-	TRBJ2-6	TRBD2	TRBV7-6	TGTGCCAGCAGCTTAGTTGGGGGGGATCGCACTGGGGCCAACGTCCTGACTTTC	CASSLVGGDRTGANVLTF
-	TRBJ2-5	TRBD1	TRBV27	TGTGCCAGCAGATTGGGACAGGGGGCAGGGGAGCAGTACTTC	CASRLGQGAGEQYF
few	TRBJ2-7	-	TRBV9	TGTGCCAGCAGCGTAGGAAAGGGTTGGGTCCACGAGCAGTACTTC	CASSVGKGWVHEQYF
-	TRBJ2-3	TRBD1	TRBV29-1	TGCAGCGTAACCGGGACAGGGTTTTCAGATACGCAGTATTTT	CSVTGTGFSDTQYF
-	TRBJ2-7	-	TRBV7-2	TGTGCCAGCAGCTTAGAACGGAACTCCTACGAGCAGTACTTC	CASSLERNSYEQYF
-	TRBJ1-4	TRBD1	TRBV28	TGTGCCAGCAGTTTAGGAGGGACAGGCGGAGAAAAACTGTTTTTT	CASSLGGTGGEKLFF
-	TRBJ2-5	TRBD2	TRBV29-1	TGCAGCGTTCCGACTAGCGGGAGGAGAAATGAGCAGTACTTC	CSVPTSGRRNEQYF
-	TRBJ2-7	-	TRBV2	TGTGCCGGTCAGGGTCCGACCTACGAGCAGTACTTC	CAGQGPTYEQYF
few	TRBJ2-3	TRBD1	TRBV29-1	TGCAGCGCCGAAGGGGACAGATACGCGTATTTT	CSAEGDRYAYF
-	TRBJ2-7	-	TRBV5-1	TGCGCCAGCAGCTCCCCGGGAAACGAGCAGTACTTC	CASSSPGNEQYF
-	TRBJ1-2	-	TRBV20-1	TGCAGTGCTAGTATCGATGGCTACACCTTC	CSASIDGYTF
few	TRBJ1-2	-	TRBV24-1	TGTGCCACCAGTGATACCAGGGACCCCAGCGGCTATGGCTACACCTTC	CATSDTRDPSGYGYTF
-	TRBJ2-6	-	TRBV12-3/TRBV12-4	TGTGCCAGCAGCCAGGGCACTAGCAGCTCTGGGGCCAACGTCCTGACTTTC	CASSQGTSSSGANVLTF
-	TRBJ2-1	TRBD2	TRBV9	TGTGCCGGCAGCCTCTCTAGCGGGAGTTTGTATGAGCAGTTCTTC	CAGSLSSGSLYEQFF
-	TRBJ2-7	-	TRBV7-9	TGTGCCAGCAGCTCGGCGATTACCTACGAGCAGTACTTC	CASSSAITYEQYF
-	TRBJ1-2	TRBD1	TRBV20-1	TGCAGTGCCAGCCAGGGACAGGGGATGGAGTATGGCTACACCTTC	CSASQGQGMEYGYTF
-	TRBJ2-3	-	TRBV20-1	TGCAGTGCTAGAGATGAGGAGGGAGTCCCAGATACGCAGTATTTT	CSARDEEGVPDTQYF
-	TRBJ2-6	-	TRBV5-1	TGCGCCAGCAGCTTGGATGGCCCCGGGGCCAACGTCCTGACTTTC	CASSLDGPGANVLTF
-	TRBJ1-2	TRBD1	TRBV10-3	TGTGCCATCACCGATAGGGGACAGGGGATAAGGGGCTACACCTTC	CAITDRGQGIRGYTF
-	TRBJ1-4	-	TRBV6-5	TGTGCCAGCAGGTCCGCCGGGACAAATAATGAAAAACTGTTTTTT	CASRSAGTNNEKLFF
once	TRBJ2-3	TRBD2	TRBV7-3	TGTGCCAGCAGCTCAACACTAGCGCCAGTTTCCACGGCTACGCAGTATTTT	CASSSTLAPVSTATQYF
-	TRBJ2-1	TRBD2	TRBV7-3	TGTTCCAGCAGTCCGGGCGGGAGTTCCTACAATGAGCAGTTCTTC	CSSSPGGSSYNEQFF
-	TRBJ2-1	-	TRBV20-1	TGCAGTGCTAGAGATCCTAAAGCACAGGCTGTATACAATGAGCAGTTCTTC	CSARDPKAQAVYNEQFF
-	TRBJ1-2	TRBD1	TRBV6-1	TGTGCCAGCAGTGCACCGGGACAGGGATACTATGGCTACACCTTC	CASSAPGQGYYGYTF
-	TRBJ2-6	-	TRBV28	TGTGCCTCCAAAGGGTCTAGCTCTAGGGCCAACGTCCTGACTTTC	CASKGSSSRANVLTF
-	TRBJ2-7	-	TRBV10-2	TGCGCCAGCAGACAGTCACTTTCCTACGAGCAGTACTTC	CASRQSLSYEQYF
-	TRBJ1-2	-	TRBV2	TGTGCCAGCAGTGAATTGCCCTCCTATGGCTACACCTTC	CASSELPSYGYTF
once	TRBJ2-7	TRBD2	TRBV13	TGTGCCAGCCGTGATGGGGGGGGATCCTACGAGCAGTACTTC	CASRDGGGSYEQYF
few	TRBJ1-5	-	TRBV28	TGTGCCAGCAGTTTTGGATTGAATCAGCCCCAGCATTTT	CASSFGLNQPQHF
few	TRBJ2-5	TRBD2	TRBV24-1	TGTGCCACCAGTGATCGAACCGGGACTAGCGGGGAGACCCAGTACTTC	CATSDRTGTSGETQYF
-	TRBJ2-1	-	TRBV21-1	TGTGCCAGCGAGCGGGACAGGGTTCGTTACTACAATGAGCAGTTCTTC	CASERDRVRYYNEQFF
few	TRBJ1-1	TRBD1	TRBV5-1	TGCGCCAGCAGCGCCCAGGGGGGGAACACTGAAGCTTTCTTT	CASSAQGGNTEAFF
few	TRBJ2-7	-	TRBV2	TGTGCCAGCAGTGAACAGGGTCGCTCCTACGAGCAGTACTTC	CASSEQGRSYEQYF
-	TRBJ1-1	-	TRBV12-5	TGTGCTAGTGGTTTGGTATCGGACGGACGCACTGAAGCTTTCTTT	CASGLVSDGRTEAFF
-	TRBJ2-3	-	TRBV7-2	TGTGCCAGCAGCCCCTTTGCGCGGGCAGGATCCGATACGCAGTATTTT	CASSPFARAGSDTQYF
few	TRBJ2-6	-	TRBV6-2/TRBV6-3	TGTGCCACAGCAAAAACAGGGACCGGGGCCAACGTCCTGACTTTC	CATAKTGTGANVLTF
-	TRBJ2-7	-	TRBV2	TGTGACAGCAGTGCACTCTACGAGCAGTACTTC	CDSSALYEQYF
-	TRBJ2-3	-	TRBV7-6	TGTGCCAGCAGCTTAGGGGCAGTTACTAGCACAGATACGCAGTATTTT	CASSLGAVTSTDTQYF